This T cell receptor beta chain derives from a study of blood T cell repertoires in COVID-19. Original analysis: Cell counts per sample came from amplifying reference gene primers. Profiled with immunoSEQ multiplex PCR; TCRdb holds only in-frame clones, not every one. V and J calls and clone size are those listed in that table; D and trimming were worked out from the DNA. The sample holds approximately 47,000 clones; about 83% are singletons and the top ten take approximately 5.6%. V shed 4 bases, J shed 4 bases, and the junction held 3 bases outside the gene matches. Looked up from germline, CDR1 is SGHTA and CDR2 is FQGNSA. The length of the CDR3 is 13 residues.

This chain joins TRBV7-2 and TRBJ1-1, with TRBD1 matching 7 bases. The sequencing input was peripheral blood. This receptor was obtained from an older woman with acute or convalescent COVID-19. The CDR3 spells CASSSGGGTEAFF. In nucleotides, the CDR3 is TGTGCCAGCAGCTCAGGGGGAGGCACTGAAGCTTTCTTT.